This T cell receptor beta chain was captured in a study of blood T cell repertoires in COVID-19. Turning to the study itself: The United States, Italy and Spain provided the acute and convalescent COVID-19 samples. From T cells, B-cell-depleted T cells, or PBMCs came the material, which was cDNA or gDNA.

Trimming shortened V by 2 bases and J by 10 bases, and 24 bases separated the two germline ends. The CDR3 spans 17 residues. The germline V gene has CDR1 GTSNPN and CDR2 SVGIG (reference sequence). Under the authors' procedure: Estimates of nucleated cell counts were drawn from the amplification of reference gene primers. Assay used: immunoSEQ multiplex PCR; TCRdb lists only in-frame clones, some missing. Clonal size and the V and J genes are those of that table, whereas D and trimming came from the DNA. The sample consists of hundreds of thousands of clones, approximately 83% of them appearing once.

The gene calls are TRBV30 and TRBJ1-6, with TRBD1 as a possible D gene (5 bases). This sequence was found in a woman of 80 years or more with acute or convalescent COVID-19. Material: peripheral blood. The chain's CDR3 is CAWSTWRGPGSMSPLHF. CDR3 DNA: TGTGCCTGGAGTACCTGGAGGGGTCCCGGTTCTATGTCACCCCTCCACTTT.